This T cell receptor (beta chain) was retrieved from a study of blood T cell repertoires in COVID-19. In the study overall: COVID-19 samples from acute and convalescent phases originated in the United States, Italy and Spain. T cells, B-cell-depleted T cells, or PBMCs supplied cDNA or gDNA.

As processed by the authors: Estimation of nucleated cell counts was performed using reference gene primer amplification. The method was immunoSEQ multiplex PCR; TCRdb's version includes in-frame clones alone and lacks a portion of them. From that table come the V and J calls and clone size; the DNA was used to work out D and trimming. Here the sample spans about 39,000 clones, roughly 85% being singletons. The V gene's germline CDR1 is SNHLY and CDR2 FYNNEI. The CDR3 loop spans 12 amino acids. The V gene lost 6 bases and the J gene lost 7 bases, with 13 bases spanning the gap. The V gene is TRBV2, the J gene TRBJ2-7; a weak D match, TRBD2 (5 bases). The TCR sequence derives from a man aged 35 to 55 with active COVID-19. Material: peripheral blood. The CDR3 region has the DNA TGTGCCAGCAGCCAACTAGTTGAGGAGCAGTACTTC. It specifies CASSQLVEEQYF.